This T cell receptor beta chain was captured by sequencing in a study of cytomegalovirus exposure and HLA in healthy donors. Findings of the study overall: V segments that were indistinguishable, TRBV6-2 and TRBV6-3 among them, were omitted from analysis.

V lost 4 bases to trimming and J lost 5 bases, with 22 bases between them. The CDR3 spans 17 residues. Looked up from germline, CDR1 is SGDLS and CDR2 is YYNGEE. Turning to this clone: The target antigen is unknown.

In the PCR, 60 Vbeta and 13 Jbeta primers were used. Clones were read by immunoSEQ multiplex PCR, and TCRdb kept only the in-frame ones, dropping some. The sample shows about 280,000 clones, 85% to 90% of them seen only once. The sequence was obtained from a woman aged 18-30 years in good health and CMV-seronegative. The sequencing input was PBMCs. The gene calls are TRBV9 and TRBJ2-1; D remains ambiguous. CDR3 nucleotides: TGTGCCAGCAGCTCTCGAACTGAAGTAAGAGTACACAATGAGCAGTTCTTC. Translated, it gives CASSSRTEVRVHNEQFF.